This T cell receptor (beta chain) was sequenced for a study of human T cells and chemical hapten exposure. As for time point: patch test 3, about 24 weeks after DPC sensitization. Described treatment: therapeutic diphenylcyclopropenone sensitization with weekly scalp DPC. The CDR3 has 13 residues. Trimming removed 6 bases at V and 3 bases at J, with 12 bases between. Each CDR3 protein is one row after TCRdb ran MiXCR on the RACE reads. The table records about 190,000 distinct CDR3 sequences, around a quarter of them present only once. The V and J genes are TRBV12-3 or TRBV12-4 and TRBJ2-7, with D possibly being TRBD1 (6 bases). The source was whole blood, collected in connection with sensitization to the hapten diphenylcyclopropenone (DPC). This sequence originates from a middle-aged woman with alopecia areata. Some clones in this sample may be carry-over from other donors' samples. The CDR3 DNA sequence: TGTGCCAGCAGGTTGGAGGACAGCTACGAGCAGTACTTC. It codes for CASRLEDSYEQYF.